These T cell receptor beta chains were read from a single sample in a study of CD8 T cells in ankylosing spondylitis. TCRdb called the 5' RACE reads again in MiXCR, with one record for every CDR3 protein. This table holds about 44,000 distinct CDR3 sequences, 9.5% to 11% found once. The sequencing input was blood, either unsorted or a sorted T cell fraction (not recorded which). The source is a male donor with ankylosing spondylitis or in good health (not recorded which). Each CDR3 is given with its conserved first and last residue. D genes are given only for firm matches. Only some rows state a clone size, as once, few, many or a class for expanded clones.

cdr3_nt cdr3_aa clone_size j_call v_call d_call
TGTGCCAGCAGCCCGGGACAGGGGAAACAGTACTTC CASSPGQGKQYF few TRBJ2-7 TRBV6-5 TRBD1
TGCAGCGTCCGGGACAGGGAATTAGAGACCCAGTACTTC CSVRDRELETQYF many TRBJ2-5 TRBV29-1 TRBD1
TGTGCCAGCAGCTCGGATATATACGAGCAGTACTTC CASSSDIYEQYF many TRBJ2-7 TRBV5-6 -
TGTGCCAGCAGCGGAGGATCTGACAATGAGCAGTTCTTC CASSGGSDNEQFF medium-sized TRBJ2-1 TRBV5-4 -
TGCAGCGCCTGGACTAGCGGGGGAAGATCCTACAATGAGCAGTTCTTC CSAWTSGGRSYNEQFF few TRBJ2-1 TRBV29-1 TRBD2
TGCGCCAGCAGCTTGCAAGCGACCGCTGAGACCCAGTACTTC CASSLQATAETQYF many TRBJ2-5 TRBV5-1 -
TGTGCCATCAGTGAGTCCATGGGGAGGAGGACGGATGATGCCTATGGCTACACCTTC CAISESMGRRTDDAYGYTF few TRBJ1-2 TRBV10-3 -
TGTGCCAGCAGTTTAAGGGGTATTCGGGGCTACACCTTC CASSLRGIRGYTF many TRBJ1-2 TRBV27 -
TGTGCCAGCAGTCCTCTTGGGATACAATACAATGCAGATACGCAGTATTTT CASSPLGIQYNADTQYF many TRBJ2-3 TRBV12-3/TRBV12-4 -
TGCGCCAGCAGCTTTGACGGGGCGACCGAGCAGTACTTC CASSFDGATEQYF - TRBJ2-7 TRBV5-1 -
TGTGCCAGCAGTACCCGACAGGGGCCCACAGATACGCAGTATTTT CASSTRQGPTDTQYF many TRBJ2-3 TRBV6-5 TRBD1
TGTGCCAGCAACCAATCGGGACAGGGACCAGATACGCAGTATTTT CASNQSGQGPDTQYF many TRBJ2-3 TRBV28 TRBD1
TGTGCCAGCAGCCAACGAGGGTCCGAGCAGCCCCAGCATTTT CASSQRGSEQPQHF many TRBJ1-5 TRBV3-1 -
TGTGCCAGCAGTGAACCCACTAGCGGGGGACCAGATACGCAGTATTTT CASSEPTSGGPDTQYF many TRBJ2-3 TRBV25-1 TRBD2
TGTGCCAGCAGTGGAGAGCGGCACCTTCATAGCAATCAGCCCCAGCATTTT CASSGERHLHSNQPQHF many TRBJ1-5 TRBV6-1 -
TGTGCCAGCAGTTTAGACGCCTACAATGAGCAGTTCTTC CASSLDAYNEQFF many TRBJ2-1 TRBV28 -
TGTGCCACACAACAGGGACTAGGCTACGAGCAGTACTTC CATQQGLGYEQYF many TRBJ2-7 TRBV10-3 TRBD2
TGCGCCATTCCGGGGCGGGAGACCCAGTACTTC CAIPGRETQYF many TRBJ2-5 TRBV5-1 -
TGTGCCAGCAGTTACTCGCGGAGAGCTTTCTTT CASSYSRRAFF many TRBJ1-1 TRBV6-5 -
TGCAGCGTTGAGGGTCGGAATGAAAAACTGTTTTTT CSVEGRNEKLFF many TRBJ1-4 TRBV29-1 -
TGTGCCATCACCCCCGGGACATTGACCGATGAGCAGTTCTTC CAITPGTLTDEQFF - TRBJ2-1 TRBV10-3 -
TGTGCCAGTAGTATGCGGGGAAATCAGCCCCAGCATTTT CASSMRGNQPQHF few TRBJ1-5 TRBV19 -
TGCGCCAGCAGCTCTGAGGCGTATGGCTACACCTTC CASSSEAYGYTF few TRBJ1-2 TRBV5-1 -
TGCGCCAGCAGCCGGACAGGTAGGAACAATGAGCAGTTCTTC CASSRTGRNNEQFF many TRBJ2-1 TRBV5-1 TRBD1
TGCAGCGTTGGACAGGGGGCGAGCAATCAGCCCCAGCATTTT CSVGQGASNQPQHF many TRBJ1-5 TRBV29-1 TRBD1
TGCAGCGTTGTGGCCGGGGATACGCAGTATTTT CSVVAGDTQYF many TRBJ2-3 TRBV29-1 -
TGTGCCAGCTCAGCCACCGAAAACACTGAAGCTTTCTTT CASSATENTEAFF many TRBJ1-1 TRBV18 -
TGTGCCTGGAGTGCACGACAGTCTAATGAAAAACTGTTTTTT CAWSARQSNEKLFF - TRBJ1-4 TRBV30 -
TGTGCCAGCAGTTTTCGGCTAGGTAATTTCTACAATGAGCAGTTCTTC CASSFRLGNFYNEQFF many TRBJ2-1 TRBV12-3/TRBV12-4 -
TGTGCCAGCAGCCTACATTCAGGGGTGGGATACGAGCAGTACTTC CASSLHSGVGYEQYF few TRBJ2-7 TRBV5-5 -
TGCGCCAGCAGCTCCCAACCGGGGCAGCAAGAGACCCAGTACTTC CASSSQPGQQETQYF - TRBJ2-5 TRBV5-1 -
TGTGCCAGCAGTTTATTGGCTAGCGGGGCATCGGATACGCAGTATTTT CASSLLASGASDTQYF many TRBJ2-3 TRBV28 TRBD2
TGTGCCAGCAGTTACGGGCGGAGAATTAACTATGGCTACACCTTC CASSYGRRINYGYTF many TRBJ1-2 TRBV6-5 -
TGCAGCGTTGATGCGGGACAGGGGAGGGGTTCCTACAATGAGCAGTTCTTC CSVDAGQGRGSYNEQFF - TRBJ2-1 TRBV29-1 TRBD1
TGTGCCAGCCGAAACCTCCCTAGCGGGGTCCAAGATACGCAGTATTTT CASRNLPSGVQDTQYF - TRBJ2-3 TRBV7-2 TRBD2
TGCGCCAGCAGCTCCTCAGGGGAGGGAAACACCATATATTTT CASSSSGEGNTIYF many TRBJ1-3 TRBV5-1 -
TGCAGTGCTAGGTCTGGTACCTATCTTTCGGGAGAGACCCAGTACTTC CSARSGTYLSGETQYF many TRBJ2-5 TRBV20-1 -